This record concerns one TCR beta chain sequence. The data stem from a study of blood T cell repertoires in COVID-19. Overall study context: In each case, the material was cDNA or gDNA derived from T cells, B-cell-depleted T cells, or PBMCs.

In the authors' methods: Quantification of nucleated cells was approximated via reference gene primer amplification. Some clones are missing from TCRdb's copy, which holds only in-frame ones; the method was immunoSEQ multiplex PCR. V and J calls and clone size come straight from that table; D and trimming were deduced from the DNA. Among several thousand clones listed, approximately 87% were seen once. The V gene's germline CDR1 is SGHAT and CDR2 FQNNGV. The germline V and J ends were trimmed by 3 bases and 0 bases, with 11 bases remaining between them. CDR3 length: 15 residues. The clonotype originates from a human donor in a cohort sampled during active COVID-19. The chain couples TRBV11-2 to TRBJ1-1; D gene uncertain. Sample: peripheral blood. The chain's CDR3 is CASSFTARMNTEAFF. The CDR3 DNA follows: TGTGCCAGCAGCTTTACAGCCCGTATGAACACTGAAGCTTTCTTT.